Included here is one TCR beta chain sequence, with context. This sample is part of a study of T cell responses to AZD1222 COVID-19 vaccine. Sequenced by immunoSEQ multiplex PCR; TCRdb stores in-frame clones only, minus some. Among 130,000 to 150,000 clones, approximately 86% were seen once, and the ten largest hold about 4.8%. Looked up from germline, CDR1 is ENHRY and CDR2 is SYGVKD. V trimming: 8 bases; J trimming: 1 base; junction bases outside the gene matches: 2. The CDR3 consists of 14 residues. The study pooled second doses at about 4 or about 12 weeks. J is TRBJ2-3 and V is TRBV10-3, with 11 bases identical to TRBD1. The sequence was obtained from an adult who received the AZD1222 COVID-19 vaccine. Material: peripheral blood, obtained 28 days after the second AZD1222 dose. Here the CDR3 reads CAIGGQGGTDTQYF. In DNA form, the CDR3 reads TGTGCCATCGGGGGACAGGGGGGCACAGATACGCAGTATTTT.